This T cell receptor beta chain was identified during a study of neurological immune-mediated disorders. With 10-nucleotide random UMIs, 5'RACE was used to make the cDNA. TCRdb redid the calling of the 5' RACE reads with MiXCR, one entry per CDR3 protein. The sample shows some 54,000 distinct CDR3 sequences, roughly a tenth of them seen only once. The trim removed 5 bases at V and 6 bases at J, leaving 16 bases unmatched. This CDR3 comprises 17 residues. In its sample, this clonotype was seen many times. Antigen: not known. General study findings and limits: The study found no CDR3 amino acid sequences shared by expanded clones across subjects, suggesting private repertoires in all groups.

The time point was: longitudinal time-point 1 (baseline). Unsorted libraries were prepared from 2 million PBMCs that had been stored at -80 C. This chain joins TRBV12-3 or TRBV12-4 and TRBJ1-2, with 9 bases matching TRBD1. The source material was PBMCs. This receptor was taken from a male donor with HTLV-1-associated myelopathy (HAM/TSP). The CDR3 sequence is CASSVFTGGAVVNGYTF. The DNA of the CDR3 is TGTGCCAGCAGTGTATTCACAGGGGGCGCGGTAGTGAATGGCTACACCTTC.